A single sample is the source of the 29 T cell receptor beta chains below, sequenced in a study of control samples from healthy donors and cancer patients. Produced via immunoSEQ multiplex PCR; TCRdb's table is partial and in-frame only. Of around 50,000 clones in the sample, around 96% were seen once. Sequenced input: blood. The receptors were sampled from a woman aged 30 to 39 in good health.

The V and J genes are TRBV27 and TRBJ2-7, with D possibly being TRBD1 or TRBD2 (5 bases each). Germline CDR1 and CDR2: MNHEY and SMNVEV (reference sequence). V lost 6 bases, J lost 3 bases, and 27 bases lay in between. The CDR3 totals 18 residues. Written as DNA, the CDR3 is TGTGCCAGCAGCCGAATCCAGGTAAGCCCGGGACCGAACTACGAGCAGTACTTC. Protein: CASSRIQVSPGPNYEQYF.

DNA of the CDR3: TGCAGCGTTGAAGTTCCAGCGGGAGGGCTAGGACCCAAAAACATTCAGTACTTC. The encoded protein is CSVEVPAGGLGPKNIQYF. The chain is built from TRBV29-1 and TRBJ2-4; 10 positions match TRBD2. Per the germline V gene, CDR1 is SQVTM and CDR2 is ANQGSEA. Trimming removed 1 base from V and 2 bases from J; junction bases left unmatched: 11. This CDR3 contains 18 residues.

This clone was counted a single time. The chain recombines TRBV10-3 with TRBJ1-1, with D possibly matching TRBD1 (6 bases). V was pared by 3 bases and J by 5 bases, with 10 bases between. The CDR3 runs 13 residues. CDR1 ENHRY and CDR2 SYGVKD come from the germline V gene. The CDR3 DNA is TGTGCCATCAGTGAACAGGGCTTGACTGAAGCTTTCTTT. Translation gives CAISEQGLTEAFF.

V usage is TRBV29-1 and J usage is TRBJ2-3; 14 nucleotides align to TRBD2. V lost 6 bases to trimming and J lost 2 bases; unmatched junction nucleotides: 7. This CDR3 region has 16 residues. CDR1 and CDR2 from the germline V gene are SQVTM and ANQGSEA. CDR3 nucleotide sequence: TGCAGCGTCACCGGGACTAGCGGGAGCCCCACAGATACGCAGTATTTT. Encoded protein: CSVTGTSGSPTDTQYF.

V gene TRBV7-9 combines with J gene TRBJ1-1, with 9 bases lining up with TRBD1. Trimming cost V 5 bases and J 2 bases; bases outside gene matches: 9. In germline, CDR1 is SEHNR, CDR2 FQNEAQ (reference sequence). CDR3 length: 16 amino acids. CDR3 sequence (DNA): TGTGCCAGCAGCCCCTTGACGGGACAGGGTAACACTGAAGCTTTCTTT. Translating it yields CASSPLTGQGNTEAFF.

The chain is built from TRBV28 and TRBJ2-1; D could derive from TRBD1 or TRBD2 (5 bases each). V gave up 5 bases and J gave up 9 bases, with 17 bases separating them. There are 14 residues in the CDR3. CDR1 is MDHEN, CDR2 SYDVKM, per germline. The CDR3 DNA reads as TGTGCCAGCAGTGGGACCGCACGGCCCGCTGAGCAGTTCTTC. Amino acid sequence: CASSGTARPAEQFF.

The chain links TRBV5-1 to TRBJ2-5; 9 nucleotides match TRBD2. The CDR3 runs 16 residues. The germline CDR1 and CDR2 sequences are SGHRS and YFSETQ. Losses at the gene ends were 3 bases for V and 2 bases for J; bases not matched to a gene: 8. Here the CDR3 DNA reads TGCGCCAGCAGCTACTCCCCGACTAGCGGACAAGAGACCCAGTACTTC. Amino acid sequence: CASSYSPTSGQETQYF.

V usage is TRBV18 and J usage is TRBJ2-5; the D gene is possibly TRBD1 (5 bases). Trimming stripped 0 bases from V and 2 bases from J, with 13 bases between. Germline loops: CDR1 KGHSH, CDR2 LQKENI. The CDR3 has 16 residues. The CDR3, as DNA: TGTGCCAGCTCACCACCGGGGCAGCACCTTCAAGAGACCCAGTACTTC. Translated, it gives CASSPPGQHLQETQYF.

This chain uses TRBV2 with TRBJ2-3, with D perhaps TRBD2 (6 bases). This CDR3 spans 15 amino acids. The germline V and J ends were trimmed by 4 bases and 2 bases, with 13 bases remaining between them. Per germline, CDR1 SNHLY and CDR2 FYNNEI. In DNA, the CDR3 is TGTGCCAGCAGTGCCGCCGGGGGATACACAGATACGCAGTATTTT. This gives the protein CASSAAGGYTDTQYF.

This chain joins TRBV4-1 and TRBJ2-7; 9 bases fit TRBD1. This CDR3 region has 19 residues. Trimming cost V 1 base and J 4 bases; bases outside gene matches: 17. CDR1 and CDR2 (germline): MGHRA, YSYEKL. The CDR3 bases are TGCGCCAGCAGCCAAGCAAGCTTCCCCGGGACAGGGATTCGGTACGAGCAGTACTTC. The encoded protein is CASSQASFPGTGIRYEQYF.

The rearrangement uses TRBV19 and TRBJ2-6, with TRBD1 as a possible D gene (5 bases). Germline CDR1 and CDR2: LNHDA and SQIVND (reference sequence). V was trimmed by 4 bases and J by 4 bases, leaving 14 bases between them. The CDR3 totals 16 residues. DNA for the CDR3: TGTGCCAGTAGTACGCAGGGCCCGGAGGGGGCCAACGTCCTGACTTTC. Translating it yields CASSTQGPEGANVLTF.

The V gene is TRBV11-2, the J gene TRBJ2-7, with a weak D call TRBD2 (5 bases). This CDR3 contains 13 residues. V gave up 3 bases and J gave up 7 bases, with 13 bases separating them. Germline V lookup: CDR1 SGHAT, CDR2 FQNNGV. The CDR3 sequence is CASSLMRVGEQYF. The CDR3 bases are TGTGCCAGCAGCTTGATGCGGGTGGGGGAGCAGTACTTC.

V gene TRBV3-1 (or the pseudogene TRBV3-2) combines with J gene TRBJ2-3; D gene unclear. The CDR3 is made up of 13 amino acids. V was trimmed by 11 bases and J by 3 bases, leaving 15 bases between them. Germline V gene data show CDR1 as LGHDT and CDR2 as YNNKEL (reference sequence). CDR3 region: CASRGPNTDTQYF. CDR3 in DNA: TGTGCCTCCCGAGGCCCAAATACAGATACGCAGTATTTT.

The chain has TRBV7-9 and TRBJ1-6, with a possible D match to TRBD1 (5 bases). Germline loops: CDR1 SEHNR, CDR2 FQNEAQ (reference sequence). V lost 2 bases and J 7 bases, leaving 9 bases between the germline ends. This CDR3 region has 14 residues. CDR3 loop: CASSLQGSNSPLHF. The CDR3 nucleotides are TGTGCCAGCAGCTTACAGGGATCAAATTCACCCCTCCACTTT.

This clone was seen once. Here the CDR3 reads CAWRGGRRYNEQFF. The DNA of the CDR3 is TGTGCCTGGAGAGGCGGGAGGCGGTACAATGAGCAGTTCTTC. The chain carries TRBV30 and TRBJ2-1; TRBD2 matches at 8 bases. The germline CDR1 and CDR2 sequences are GTSNPN and SVGIG (reference sequence). The CDR3 sequence is 14 residues long. V was clipped by 3 bases and J by 4 bases; unmatched bases: 5.

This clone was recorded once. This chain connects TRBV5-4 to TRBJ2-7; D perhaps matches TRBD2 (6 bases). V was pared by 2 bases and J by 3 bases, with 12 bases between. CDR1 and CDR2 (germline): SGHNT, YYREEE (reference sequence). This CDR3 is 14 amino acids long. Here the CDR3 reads CASSFTGESYEQYF. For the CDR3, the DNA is TGTGCCAGCAGCTTTACGGGAGAGAGCTACGAGCAGTACTTC.

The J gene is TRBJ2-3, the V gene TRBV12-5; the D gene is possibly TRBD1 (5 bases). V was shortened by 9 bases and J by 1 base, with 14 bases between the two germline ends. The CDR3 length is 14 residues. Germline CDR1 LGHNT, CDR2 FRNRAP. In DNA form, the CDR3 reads TGTGCTAGCTCACAGGACGGTCGCACAGATACGCAGTATTTT. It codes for CASSQDGRTDTQYF.

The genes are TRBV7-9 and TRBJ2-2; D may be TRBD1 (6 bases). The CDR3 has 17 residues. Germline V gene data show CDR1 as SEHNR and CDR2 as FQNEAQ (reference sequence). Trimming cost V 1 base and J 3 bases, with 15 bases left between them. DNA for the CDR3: TGTGCCAGCAGCTTAGGATGGCAGGGGTTTGACACCGGGGAGCTGTTTTTT. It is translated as CASSLGWQGFDTGELFF.

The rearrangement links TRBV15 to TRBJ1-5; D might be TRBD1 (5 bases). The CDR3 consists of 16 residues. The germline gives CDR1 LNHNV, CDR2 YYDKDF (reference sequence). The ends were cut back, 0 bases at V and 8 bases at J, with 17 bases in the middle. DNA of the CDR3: TGTGCCACCAGCAGAGACTCCGGGACTCCGGCGGAGCCCCAGCATTTT. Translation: CATSRDSGTPAEPQHF.

The CDR3 is CASSQQQGLGEKLFF. The CDR3 DNA reads as TGTGCCAGCAGTCAGCAACAGGGTCTTGGTGAAAAACTGTTTTTT. The chain recombines TRBV28 with TRBJ1-4; D may be TRBD1 (6 bases). V was trimmed by 5 bases and J by 7 bases, leaving 17 bases between them. The germline V gene has CDR1 MDHEN and CDR2 SYDVKM. The length of the CDR3 is 15 residues.

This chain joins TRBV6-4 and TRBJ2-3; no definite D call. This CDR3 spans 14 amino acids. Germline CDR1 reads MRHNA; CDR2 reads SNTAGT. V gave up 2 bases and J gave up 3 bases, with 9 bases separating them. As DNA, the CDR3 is TGTGCCAGCAGTGACGGCGCAGAAACAGATACGCAGTATTTT. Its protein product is CASSDGAETDTQYF.

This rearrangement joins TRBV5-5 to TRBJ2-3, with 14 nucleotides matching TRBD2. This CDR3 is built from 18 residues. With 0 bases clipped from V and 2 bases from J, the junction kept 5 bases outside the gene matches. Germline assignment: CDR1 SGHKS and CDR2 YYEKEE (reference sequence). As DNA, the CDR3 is TGTGCCAGCAGCTTGGGACAGACTAGCGGGAGGGCCACAGATACGCAGTATTTT. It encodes CASSLGQTSGRATDTQYF.

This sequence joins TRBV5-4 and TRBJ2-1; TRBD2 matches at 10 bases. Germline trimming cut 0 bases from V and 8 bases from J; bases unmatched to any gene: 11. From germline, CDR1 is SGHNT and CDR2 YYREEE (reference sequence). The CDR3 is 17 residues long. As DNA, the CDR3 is TGTGCCAGCAGCTTGGGTTCGGGGCTAGCGGGAGTGGATGAGCAGTTCTTC. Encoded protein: CASSLGSGLAGVDEQFF.

The CDR3 coding sequence is TGTGCCAGCAGAACTGGGTGGGGTGCAGATTCACCCCTCCACTTT. This translates into CASRTGWGADSPLHF. The chain has TRBV2 and TRBJ1-6; no reliable D call. Trimming cost V 6 bases and J 8 bases, with 17 bases left between them. CDR3 length equals 15 residues. Looked up from germline, CDR1 is SNHLY and CDR2 is FYNNEI.

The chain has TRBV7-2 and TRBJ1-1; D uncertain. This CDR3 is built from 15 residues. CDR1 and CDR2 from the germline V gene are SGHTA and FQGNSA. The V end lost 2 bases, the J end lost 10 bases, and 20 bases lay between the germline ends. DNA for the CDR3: TGTGCCAGCAGCTTATATCGCCGGCTTCGCGGGCCAGCTTTCTTT. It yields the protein CASSLYRRLRGPAFF.

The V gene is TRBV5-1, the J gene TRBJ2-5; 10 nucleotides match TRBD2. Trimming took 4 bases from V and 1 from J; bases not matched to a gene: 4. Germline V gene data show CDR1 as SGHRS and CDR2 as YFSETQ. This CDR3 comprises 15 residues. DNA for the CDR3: TGCGCCAGCAGCAAACTAGCGGGACCCCAAGAGACCCAGTACTTC. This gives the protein CASSKLAGPQETQYF.

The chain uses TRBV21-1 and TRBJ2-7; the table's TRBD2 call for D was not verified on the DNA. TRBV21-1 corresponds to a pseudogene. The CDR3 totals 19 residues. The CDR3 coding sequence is TGTGCCAGCAGCAAAGAATCGTTAGGGAGTGCGGGGTTAACCTACGAGCAGTACTTC. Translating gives CASSKESLGSAGLTYEQYF.

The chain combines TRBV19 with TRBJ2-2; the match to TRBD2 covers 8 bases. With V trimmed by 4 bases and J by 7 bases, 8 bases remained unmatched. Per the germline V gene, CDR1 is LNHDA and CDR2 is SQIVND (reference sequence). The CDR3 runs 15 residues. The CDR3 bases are TGTGCCAGTAGTAGTGTTAGCGGGGTCCTCGGGGAGCTGTTTTTT. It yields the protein CASSSVSGVLGELFF.

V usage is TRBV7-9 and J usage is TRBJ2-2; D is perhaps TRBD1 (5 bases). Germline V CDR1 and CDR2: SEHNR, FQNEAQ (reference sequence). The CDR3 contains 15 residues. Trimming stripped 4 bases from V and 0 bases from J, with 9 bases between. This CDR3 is CASSSDRSNTGELFF. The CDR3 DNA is TGTGCCAGCAGCTCCGACAGATCGAACACCGGGGAGCTGTTTTTT.